Listed here is a single T cell receptor (beta chain). This sample was taken from a study of glioma-infiltrating T cells. Per germline, CDR1 SQVTM and CDR2 ANQGSEA. The CDR3 loop spans 13 amino acids. Trimming shortened V by 3 bases and J by 2 bases, and 10 bases separated the two germline ends. Using RNA template, CDR3s of TCR alpha and beta were amplified with iRepertoire arm-PCR. TCRdb re-called the multiplex PCR reads through MiXCR, storing one row per CDR3 protein. The table has 300,000 to 400,000 distinct CDR3 sequences, 41% seen once. This sequence originates from a human donor with low-grade glioma or glioblastoma, undergoing nonglioma brain surgery, or in good health (not recorded which). Sample: glioma tissue, nonneoplastic brain tissue, or PBMCs (not recorded which). V and J are TRBV29-1 and TRBJ1-1; D unclear. This CDR3 is CSVDRTGNTEAFF. The CDR3 DNA is TGCAGCGTTGATCGTACGGGAAACACTGAAGCTTTCTTT.